Given below is one T cell receptor (beta chain) in context. Its antigen is unknown. Profiled with immunoSEQ multiplex PCR; TCRdb holds only in-frame clones, not every one. The sample has 150,000 to 160,000 clones; approximately 91% are singletons. The data belong to a study of T cell responses to AZD1222 COVID-19 vaccine. Study results and limitations: Donors skewed white British and female; clonal diversity was possibly underestimated.

This CDR3 region has 17 residues. Per the germline V gene, CDR1 is SEHNR and CDR2 is FQNEAQ (reference sequence). V lost 6 bases, J lost 5 bases, and 25 bases lay in between. This TCR was sampled from an adult who received the AZD1222 COVID-19 vaccine. This chain connects TRBV7-9 to TRBJ1-1; a possible D gene is TRBD1 (6 bases). The source was peripheral blood, collected 28 days after the second AZD1222 dose. Here the CDR3 DNA reads TGTGCCAGCAGGCCCCGACAGGCCAACTCGGGGGGGACTGAAGCTTTCTTT. Translation: CASRPRQANSGGTEAFF.